This entry lists 8 T cell receptor beta chains sequenced from one sample in a study of breast tumors, draining lymph nodes, adjacent tissues. Breast cancer patients provided tissue from their axillary draining lymph nodes. Using its own MiXCR run on the multiplex PCR reads, TCRdb lists one record per CDR3 protein. The profile shows roughly 80,000 distinct CDR3 sequences, roughly a fifth of them singletons. Sequencing was done on a sample of axillary lymph node tissue. The receptors were gathered from a female donor with breast cancer. Some clones in this sample may be carry-over from other donors' samples.

This clonotype showed up many times. The chain joins TRBV12-3 or TRBV12-4 to TRBJ2-3; D remains unclear. Trimming cost V 6 bases and J 5 bases, with 12 bases left between them. The CDR3 contains 13 residues. The CDR3: CASSQRLGDTQYF. The CDR3 DNA reads as TGTGCCAGCAGCCAGAGACTGGGAGATACGCAGTATTTT.

This clonotype was counted at least ten times. The CDR3: CASSFGEFEQYF. In nucleotides, the CDR3 is TGTGCCAGCAGCTTCGGAGAATTCGAGCAGTACTTC. The chain recombines TRBV5-4 with TRBJ2-7; D is uncertain. Germline loops: CDR1 SGHNT, CDR2 YYREEE (reference sequence). V was pared by 2 bases and J by 6 bases, with 9 bases between. The CDR3 is 12 amino acids.

This clonotype was detected ten times or more. The rearrangement links TRBV6-5 to TRBJ2-7; TRBD1 matches 10 bases. The J segment lost 7 bases and the V segment lost 6 bases, leaving 9 bases of the junction unmatched. CDR3 size: 14 residues. Germline CDR1 is MNHEY and CDR2 is SVGAGI. The CDR3 loop is CASRPDRGRWEQYF. For the CDR3, the DNA is TGTGCCAGCAGGCCCGACAGGGGGCGATGGGAGCAGTACTTC.

This clonotype appeared a few times. A much larger clonotype is one base distant, so this may be a read error. The rearrangement uses TRBV7-2 and TRBJ1-4, with D possibly matching TRBD1 (6 bases). CDR3 length equals 13 residues. Germline-derived CDR1 and CDR2 are SGHTA and FQGNSA. CDR3 sequence (DNA): TGTGCCGGCAGCTCGGGGGCGGGGGAAAAACTGTTTTTT. The encoded protein is CAGSSGAGEKLFF.

The sample holds many counts of this clonotype. The V and J genes are TRBV10-3 and TRBJ2-3, with 13 bases identical to TRBD2. CDR3 size: 16 residues. Per germline, CDR1 ENHRY and CDR2 SYGVKD. Trimming cost V 10 bases and J 3 bases; bases outside gene matches: 10. This CDR3 reads CATGRLAGGWTDTQYF. The CDR3 bases are TGTGCCACCGGGCGACTAGCGGGAGGTTGGACAGATACGCAGTATTTT.

This clonotype was detected many times. The chain carries TRBV5-4 and TRBJ2-1, with D tentatively TRBD1 (6 bases). CDR1 is SGHNT, CDR2 YYREEE, per germline (reference sequence). The CDR3 loop spans 14 amino acids. V was clipped by 3 bases and J by 8 bases, with 15 bases between them. This chain's CDR3 is CASSYIVGADEQFF. For the CDR3, the DNA is TGTGCCAGCAGCTACATCGTGGGGGCGGATGAGCAGTTCTTC.

This chain uses TRBV28 with TRBJ1-5, with D unresolved. Trimming pared 4 bases from V and 7 bases from J, leaving 8 bases between. Germline V gives CDR1 MDHEN, CDR2 SYDVKM. The CDR3 is made up of 12 amino acids. CDR3 nucleotides: TGTGCCAGCAGTTCCCGGCAACAGCCCCAGCATTTT. It yields the protein CASSSRQQPQHF.

The V gene is TRBV28, the J gene TRBJ1-2; TRBD1 matches 9 bases. V shed 3 bases, J shed 7 bases, and the junction held 6 bases outside the gene matches. In germline, CDR1 is MDHEN, CDR2 SYDVKM. This CDR3 spans 14 amino acids. The CDR3 region has the DNA TGTGCCAGCAGTTTGGACAGGGGAAGGGGTGGCTACACCTTC. Its protein is CASSLDRGRGGYTF.